This record concerns one TCR beta chain sequence. Antigen: not known. The length of the CDR3 is 15 residues. The V end was cut by 6 bases, the J end by 7 bases, with 18 bases between. CDR1 is SNHLY and CDR2 is FYNNEI in the germline V gene. Data came from immunoSEQ multiplex PCR; TCRdb stores just in-frame clones and leaves some out. The sample carries approximately 160,000 clones, approximately 87% recorded once. These data are taken from a study of cytomegalovirus exposure and HLA in healthy donors. Across the whole study: In a later analysis, the roughly 130 validation repertoires were reported to have used the same platform as the 666 first-cohort repertoires. General study results and limits: The authors enumerated over 150 TCR beta chains as linked to cytomegalovirus. It was found in a later analysis that first-cohort TCR clusters tended to co-occur in the 130 or so validation repertoires.

The sequenced sample consisted of PBMCs. The chain uses TRBV2 and TRBJ1-4, with D possibly matching TRBD1 (5 bases). The sequence was collected from a woman aged 25 to 39 in good health and CMV-seronegative. The CDR3 loop reads CASSPLAWDLEKLFF. The CDR3 nucleotides read TGTGCCAGCAGCCCACTCGCGTGGGACCTTGAAAAACTGTTTTTT.